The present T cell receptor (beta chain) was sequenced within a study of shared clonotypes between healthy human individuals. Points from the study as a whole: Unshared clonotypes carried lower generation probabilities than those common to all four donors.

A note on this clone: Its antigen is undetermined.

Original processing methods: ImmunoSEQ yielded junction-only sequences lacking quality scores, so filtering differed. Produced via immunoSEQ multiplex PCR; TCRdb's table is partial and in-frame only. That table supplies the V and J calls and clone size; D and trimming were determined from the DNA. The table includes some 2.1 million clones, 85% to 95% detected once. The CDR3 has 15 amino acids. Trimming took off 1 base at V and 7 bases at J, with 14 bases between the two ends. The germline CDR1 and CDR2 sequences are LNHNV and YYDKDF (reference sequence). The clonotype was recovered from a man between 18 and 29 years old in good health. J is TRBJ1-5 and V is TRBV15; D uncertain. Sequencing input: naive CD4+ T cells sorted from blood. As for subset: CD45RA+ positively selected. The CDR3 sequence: CATSRVGAAGQPQHF. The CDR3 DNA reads TGTGCCACCAGCAGAGTTGGAGCCGCCGGCCAGCCCCAGCATTTT.